This TCR beta chain was recovered during a study of response to subunit inactivated influenza vaccine. Study-wide results and limits: Researchers suggested that each seasonal influenza vaccination recruits few new T cells.

Each CDR3 protein gets one entry after TCRdb re-called the RT-PCR reads with MiXCR. The table includes about 780,000 distinct CDR3 sequences, less than 20% detected once. With regard to this clonotype: Its specificity is unknown.

The CDR3 sequence is 15 residues long. Trimming took off 4 bases at V and 3 bases at J, with 13 bases between the two ends. Germline V CDR1 and CDR2: SNHLY, FYNNEI. The rearrangement joins TRBV2 to TRBJ2-1, with a weak D call TRBD1 (5 bases). The receptor was isolated from a man aged 45-65 years who received an inactivated influenza vaccine. The sample was PBMCs from blood, taken about 5 days after vaccination. CDR3 sequence: CASSAQANFYNEQFF. In DNA form, the CDR3 reads TGTGCCAGCAGTGCACAGGCAAACTTCTACAATGAGCAGTTCTTC. The full variable domain, rest sourced from reference TRBV2 and TRBJ2-1, is EPEVTQTPSHQVTQMGQEVILRCVPISNHLYFYWYRQILGQKVEFLVSFYNNEISEKSEIFDDQFSVERPDGSNFTLKIRSTKLEDSAMYFCASSAQANFYNEQFFGPGTRLTVL.